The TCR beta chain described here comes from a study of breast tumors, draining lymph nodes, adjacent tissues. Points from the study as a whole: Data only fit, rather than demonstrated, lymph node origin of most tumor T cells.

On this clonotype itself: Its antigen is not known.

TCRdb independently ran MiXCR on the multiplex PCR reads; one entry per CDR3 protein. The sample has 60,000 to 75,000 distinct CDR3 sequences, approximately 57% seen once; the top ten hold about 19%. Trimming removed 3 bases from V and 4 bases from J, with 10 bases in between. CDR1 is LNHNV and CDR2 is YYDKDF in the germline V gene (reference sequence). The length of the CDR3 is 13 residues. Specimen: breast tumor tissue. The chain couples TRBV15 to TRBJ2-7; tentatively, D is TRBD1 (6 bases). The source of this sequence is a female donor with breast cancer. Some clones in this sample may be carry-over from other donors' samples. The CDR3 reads CATSRGAKYEQYF. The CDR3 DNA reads TGTGCCACCAGCAGGGGGGCTAAATACGAGCAGTACTTC.